Given below is one T cell receptor (beta chain) in context. Its antigen is not known. The sample belongs to a study of cytomegalovirus exposure and HLA in healthy donors. General observations from the study: While the bulk of TCR sequences proved rare, some public TCRs turned up in many donors. Three chains tied to CMV proved CMV antigen-specific in vitro. Associated with cytomegalovirus, according to the listing, were about 160 TCR beta chains.

V lost 0 bases, J lost 0 bases, and 9 bases stayed unmatched. Germline V gives CDR1 SGHNT, CDR2 YENEEA. CDR3 length: 19 amino acids. Among the 110 or so subjects of the validation cohort, separate from the approximately 700-subject first cohort, were the donors. Some clones are missing from TCRdb's copy, which holds only in-frame ones; the method was immunoSEQ multiplex PCR. The table records 100,000 to 150,000 clones, 90% to 96% of them present only once. The chain joins TRBV11-3 to TRBJ2-2, with 8 bases aligning to TRBD2. The source material was PBMCs. This sequence originates from a young man in good health and CMV-seronegative. The CDR3 nucleotides are TGTGCCAGCAGCTTAGATCTAGCGGGCCATCTCGCGAACACCGGGGAGCTGTTTTTT. Its protein is CASSLDLAGHLANTGELFF.